This is a list of T cell receptor beta chains from one sample in a study of cytomegalovirus exposure and HLA in healthy donors. This table comes from immunoSEQ multiplex PCR, and its TCRdb copy is limited to in-frame clones, with some not included. The sample lists around 90,000 clones; around 84% were seen once. What was sequenced was PBMCs. These receptors were obtained from a human donor in good health. Each CDR3 is given with its conserved first and last residue. The order of the fields is V gene, J gene, CDR3 protein.

TRBV4-1,TRBJ1-3,CASSQFGAGNTIYF
TRBV13,TRBJ2-5,CASSPSPGEETQYF
TRBV7-2,TRBJ2-5,CASSLATSGRDQETQYF
TRBV7-3,TRBJ1-1,CASSLIGPNTEAFF
TRBV2,TRBJ2-5,CASTESSGRGETQYF
TRBV28,TRBJ2-7,CASSFDRLAGGAGGYEQYF
TRBV5-1,TRBJ2-1,CASSLSLGLSYNEQFF
TRBV29-1,TRBJ2-5,CSVRLAGVGETQYF
TRBV7-2,TRBJ2-1,CASSLTRDYQFF
TRBV28,TRBJ2-7,CASSPLQGVPYEQYF
TRBV2,TRBJ1-5,CASSDGTGYNQPQHF
TRBV7-8,TRBJ1-5,CASSLARGLSNQPQHF
TRBV29-1,TRBJ1-5,CSVGGGRNQPQHF
TRBV29-1,TRBJ2-3,CSVEGLTDFSTDTQYF
TRBV29-1,TRBJ2-6,CSVPGLAGPSGANVLTF
TRBV10-3,TRBJ2-1,CAIGDPGLGYNEQFF
TRBV6-6,TRBJ2-3,CASRSYGDRGDTQYF
TRBV9,TRBJ2-3,CASSVEGSGGTYTQYF
TRBV11-3,TRBJ2-3,CASSQTGEATDTQYF
TRBV19,TRBJ2-7,CASSMGQSYEQYF
TRBV19,TRBJ2-1,CASSIVASGGAPYEQFF
TRBV7-2,TRBJ2-6,CASRRGGWGGTSGANVLTF
TRBV11-2,TRBJ2-3,CASSFGGFGSDTQYF